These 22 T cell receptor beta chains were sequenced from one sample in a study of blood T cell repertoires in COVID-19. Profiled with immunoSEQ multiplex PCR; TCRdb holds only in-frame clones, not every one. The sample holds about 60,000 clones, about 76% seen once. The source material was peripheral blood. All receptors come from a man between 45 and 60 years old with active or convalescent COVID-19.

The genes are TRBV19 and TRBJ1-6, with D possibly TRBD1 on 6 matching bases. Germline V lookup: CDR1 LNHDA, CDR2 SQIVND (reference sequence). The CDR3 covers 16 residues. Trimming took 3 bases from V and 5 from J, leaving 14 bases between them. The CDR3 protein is CASSIDFTGNNSPLHF. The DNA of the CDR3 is TGTGCCAGTAGTATCGATTTTACAGGGAATAATTCACCCCTCCACTTT.

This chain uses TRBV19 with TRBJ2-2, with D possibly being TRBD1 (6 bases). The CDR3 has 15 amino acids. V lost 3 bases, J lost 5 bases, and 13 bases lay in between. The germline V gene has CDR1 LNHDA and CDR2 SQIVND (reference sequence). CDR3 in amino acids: CASSMATGRTGELFF. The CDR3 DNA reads TGTGCCAGTAGTATGGCAACAGGGCGTACCGGGGAGCTGTTTTTT. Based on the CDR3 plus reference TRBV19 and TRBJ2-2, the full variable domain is DGGITQSPKYLFRKEGQNVTLSCEQNLNHDAMYWYRQDPGQGLRLIYYSQIVNDFQKGDIAEGYSVSREKKESFPLTVTSAQKNPTAFYLCASSMATGRTGELFFGEGSRLTVL.

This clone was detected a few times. This chain's CDR3 is CASSGRENTEAFF. CDR3 DNA: TGTGCCAGCAGCGGACGGGAAAACACTGAAGCTTTCTTT. The V gene is TRBV5-4, the J gene TRBJ1-1; D gene ambiguous. The V and J ends lost 4 bases and 2 bases respectively, with 9 bases between them. The CDR3 consists of 13 residues. Germline-derived CDR1 and CDR2 are SGHNT and YYREEE (reference sequence).

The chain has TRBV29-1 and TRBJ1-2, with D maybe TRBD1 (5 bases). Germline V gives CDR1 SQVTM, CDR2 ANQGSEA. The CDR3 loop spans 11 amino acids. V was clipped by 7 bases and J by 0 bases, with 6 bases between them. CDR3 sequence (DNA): TGCAGCGCGACAGCTAACTATGGCTACACCTTC. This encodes CSATANYGYTF. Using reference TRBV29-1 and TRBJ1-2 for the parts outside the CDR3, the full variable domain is SAVISQKPSRDICQRGTSLTIQCQVDSQVTMMFWYRQQPGQSLTLIATANQGSEATYESGFVIDKFPISRPNLTFSTLTVSNMSPEDSSIYLCSATANYGYTFGSGTRLTVV.

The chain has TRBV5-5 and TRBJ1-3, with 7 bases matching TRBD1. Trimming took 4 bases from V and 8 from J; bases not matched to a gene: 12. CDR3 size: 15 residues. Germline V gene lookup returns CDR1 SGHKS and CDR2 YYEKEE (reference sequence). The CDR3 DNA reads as TGTGCCAGCAGCGTGAGGACAGGATGGCCGGACACCATATATTTT. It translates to CASSVRTGWPDTIYF.

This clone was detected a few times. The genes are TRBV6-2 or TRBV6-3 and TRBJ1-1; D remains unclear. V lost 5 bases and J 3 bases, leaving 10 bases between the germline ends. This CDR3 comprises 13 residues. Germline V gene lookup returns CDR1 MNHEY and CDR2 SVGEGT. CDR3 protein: CASSPDGYTEAFF. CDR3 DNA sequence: TGTGCCAGCAGTCCCGACGGGTACACTGAAGCTTTCTTT.

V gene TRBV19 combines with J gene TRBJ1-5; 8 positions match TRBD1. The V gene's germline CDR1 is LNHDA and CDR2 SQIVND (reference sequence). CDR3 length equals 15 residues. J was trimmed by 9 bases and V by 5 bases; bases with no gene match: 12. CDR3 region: CASSAGRDRMTPQHF. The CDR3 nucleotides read TGTGCCAGTAGTGCGGGCCGGGACAGGATGACGCCCCAGCATTTT.

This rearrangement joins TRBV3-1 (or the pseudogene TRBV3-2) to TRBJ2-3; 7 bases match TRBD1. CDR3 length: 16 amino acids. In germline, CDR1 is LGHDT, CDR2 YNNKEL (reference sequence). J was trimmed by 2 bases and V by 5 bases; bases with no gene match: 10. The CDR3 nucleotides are TGTGCCAGCAGCTCGCTACCGGGACAGTCCACAGATACGCAGTATTTT. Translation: CASSSLPGQSTDTQYF.

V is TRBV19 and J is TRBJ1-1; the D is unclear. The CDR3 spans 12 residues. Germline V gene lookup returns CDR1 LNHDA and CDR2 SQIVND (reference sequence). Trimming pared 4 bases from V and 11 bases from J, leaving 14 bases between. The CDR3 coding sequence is TGTGCCAGTAGTACCCCGGGAAAGTATGCTTTCTTT. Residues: CASSTPGKYAFF.

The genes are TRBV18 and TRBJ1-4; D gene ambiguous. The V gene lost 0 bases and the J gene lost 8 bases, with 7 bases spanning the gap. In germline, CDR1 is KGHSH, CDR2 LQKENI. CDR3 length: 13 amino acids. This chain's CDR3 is CASSPPGDEKLFF. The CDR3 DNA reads TGTGCCAGCTCACCACCAGGAGACGAAAAACTGTTTTTT.

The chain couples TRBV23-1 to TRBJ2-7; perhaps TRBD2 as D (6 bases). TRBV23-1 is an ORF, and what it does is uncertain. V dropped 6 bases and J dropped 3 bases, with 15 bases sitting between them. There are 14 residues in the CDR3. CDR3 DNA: TGCGCCAGCAGAAGTGGGACTCCTGACTACGAGCAGTACTTC. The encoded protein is CASRSGTPDYEQYF.

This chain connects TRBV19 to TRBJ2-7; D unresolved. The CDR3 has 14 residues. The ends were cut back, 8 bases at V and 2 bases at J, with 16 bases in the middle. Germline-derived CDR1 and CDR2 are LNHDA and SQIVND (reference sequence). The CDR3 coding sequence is TGTGCCAGTCAATCCTTCAGTGGCCCCTACGAGCAGTACTTC. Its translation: CASQSFSGPYEQYF.

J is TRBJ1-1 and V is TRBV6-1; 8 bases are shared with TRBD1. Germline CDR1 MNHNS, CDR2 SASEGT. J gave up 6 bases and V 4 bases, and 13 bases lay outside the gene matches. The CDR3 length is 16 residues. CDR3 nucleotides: TGTGCCAGCAGTGCTGGACAGGGCTCCAACCCTCCTGAAGCTTTCTTT. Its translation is CASSAGQGSNPPEAFF.

The CDR3 here is CASSPTSTEAFF. The DNA of the CDR3 is TGTGCCAGCAGCCCCACCAGTACTGAAGCTTTCTTT. V and J are TRBV11-2 and TRBJ1-1; D not resolved. With 5 bases removed from V and 5 bases from J, the gap between germline ends came to 9 bases. The CDR3 has 12 residues. The germline CDR1 and CDR2 sequences are SGHAT and FQNNGV.

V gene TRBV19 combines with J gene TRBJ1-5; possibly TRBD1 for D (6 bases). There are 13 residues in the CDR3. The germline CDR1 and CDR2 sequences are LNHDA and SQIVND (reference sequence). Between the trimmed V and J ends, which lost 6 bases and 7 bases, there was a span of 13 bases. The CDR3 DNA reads TGTGCCAGTAGCGCTACAGGGTCCCAGCCCCAGCATTTT. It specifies CASSATGSQPQHF.

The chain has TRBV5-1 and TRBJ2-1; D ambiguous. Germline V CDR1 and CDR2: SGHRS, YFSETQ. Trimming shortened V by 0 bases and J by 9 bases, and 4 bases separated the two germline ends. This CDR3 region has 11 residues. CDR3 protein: CASSLAGEQFF. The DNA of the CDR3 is TGCGCCAGCAGCTTGGCGGGTGAGCAGTTCTTC.

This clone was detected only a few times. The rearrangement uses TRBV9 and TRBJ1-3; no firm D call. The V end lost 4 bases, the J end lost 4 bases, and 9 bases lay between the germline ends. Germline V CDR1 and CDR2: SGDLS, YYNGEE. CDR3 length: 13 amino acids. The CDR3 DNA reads TGTGCCAGCAGCCCGCGATCGGGAAACACCATATATTTT. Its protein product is CASSPRSGNTIYF. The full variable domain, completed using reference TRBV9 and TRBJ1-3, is DSGVTQTPKHLITATGQRVTLRCSPRSGDLSVYWYQQSLDQGLQFLIQYYNGEERAKGNILERFSAQQFPDLHSELNLSSLELGDSALYFCASSPRSGNTIYFGEGSWLTVV.

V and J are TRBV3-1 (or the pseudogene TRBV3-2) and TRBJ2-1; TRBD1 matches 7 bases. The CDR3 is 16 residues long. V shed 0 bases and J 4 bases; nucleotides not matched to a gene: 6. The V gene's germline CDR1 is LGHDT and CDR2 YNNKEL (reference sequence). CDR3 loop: CASSQDMTGWYNEQFF. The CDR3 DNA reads TGTGCCAGCAGCCAAGATATGACAGGGTGGTACAATGAGCAGTTCTTC.

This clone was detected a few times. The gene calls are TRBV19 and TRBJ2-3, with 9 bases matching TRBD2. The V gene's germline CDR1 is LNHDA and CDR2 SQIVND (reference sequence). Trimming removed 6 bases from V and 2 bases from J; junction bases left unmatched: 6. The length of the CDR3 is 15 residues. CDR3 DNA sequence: TGTGCCAGTAGCGTTAGCGGGGGTTACACAGATACGCAGTATTTT. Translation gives CASSVSGGYTDTQYF. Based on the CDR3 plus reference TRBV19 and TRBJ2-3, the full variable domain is DGGITQSPKYLFRKEGQNVTLSCEQNLNHDAMYWYRQDPGQGLRLIYYSQIVNDFQKGDIAEGYSVSREKKESFPLTVTSAQKNPTAFYLCASSVSGGYTDTQYFGPGTRLTVL.

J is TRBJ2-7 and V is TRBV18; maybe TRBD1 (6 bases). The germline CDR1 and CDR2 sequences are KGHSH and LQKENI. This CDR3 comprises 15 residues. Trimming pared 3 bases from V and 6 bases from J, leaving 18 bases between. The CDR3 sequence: CASSPGKGESAEQYF. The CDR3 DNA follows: TGTGCCAGCTCACCGGGTAAGGGGGAATCTGCCGAGCAGTACTTC.

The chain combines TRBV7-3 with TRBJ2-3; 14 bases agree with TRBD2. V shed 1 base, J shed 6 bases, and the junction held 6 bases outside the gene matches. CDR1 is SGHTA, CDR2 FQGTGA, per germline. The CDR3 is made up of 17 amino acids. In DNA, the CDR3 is TGTGCCAGCAGCTTAAGGACTAGCGGGGGGCCCGGGGATACGCAGTATTTT. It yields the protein CASSLRTSGGPGDTQYF.

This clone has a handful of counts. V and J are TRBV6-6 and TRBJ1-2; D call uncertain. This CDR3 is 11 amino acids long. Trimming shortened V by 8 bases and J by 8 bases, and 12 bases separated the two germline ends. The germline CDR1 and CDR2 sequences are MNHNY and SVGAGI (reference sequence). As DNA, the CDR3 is TGTGCCAGCTCTCAGATGCGGGGCTACACCTTC. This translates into CASSQMRGYTF.